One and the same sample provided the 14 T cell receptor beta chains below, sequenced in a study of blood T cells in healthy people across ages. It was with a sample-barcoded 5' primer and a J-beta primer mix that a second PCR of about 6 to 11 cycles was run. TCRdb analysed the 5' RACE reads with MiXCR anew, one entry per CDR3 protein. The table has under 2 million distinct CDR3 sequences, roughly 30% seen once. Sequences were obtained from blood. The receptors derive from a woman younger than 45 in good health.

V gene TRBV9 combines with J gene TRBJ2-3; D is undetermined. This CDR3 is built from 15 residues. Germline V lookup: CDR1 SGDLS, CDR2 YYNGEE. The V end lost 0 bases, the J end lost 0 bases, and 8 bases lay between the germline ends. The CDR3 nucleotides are TGTGCCAGCAGCGTAGCTCATAGGAGCACAGATACGCAGTATTTT. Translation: CASSVAHRSTDTQYF.

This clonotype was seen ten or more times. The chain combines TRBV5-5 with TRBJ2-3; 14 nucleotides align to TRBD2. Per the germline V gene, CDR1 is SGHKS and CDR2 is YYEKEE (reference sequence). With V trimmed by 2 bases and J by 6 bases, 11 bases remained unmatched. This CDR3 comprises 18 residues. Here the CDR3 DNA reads TGTGCCAGCAGCTTACCGGGACTAGCGGGAGCTCTTGCGGATACGCAGTATTTT. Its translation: CASSLPGLAGALADTQYF.

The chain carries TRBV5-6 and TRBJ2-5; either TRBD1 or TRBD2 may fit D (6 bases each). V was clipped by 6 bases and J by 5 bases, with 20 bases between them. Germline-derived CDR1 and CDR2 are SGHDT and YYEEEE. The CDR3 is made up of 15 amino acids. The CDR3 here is CASTNVGGRKETQYF. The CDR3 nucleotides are TGTGCCAGCACCAATGTTGGGGGGCGGAAGGAGACCCAGTACTTC.

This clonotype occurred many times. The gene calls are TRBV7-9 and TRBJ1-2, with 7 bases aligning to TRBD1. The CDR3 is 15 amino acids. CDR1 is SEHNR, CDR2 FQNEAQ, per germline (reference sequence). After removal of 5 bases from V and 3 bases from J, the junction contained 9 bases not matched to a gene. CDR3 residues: CASSPGGGGDYGYTF. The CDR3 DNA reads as TGTGCCAGCAGCCCTGGGGGAGGGGGCGACTATGGCTACACCTTC. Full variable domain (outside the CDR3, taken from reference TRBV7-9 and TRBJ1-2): DTGVSQNPRHKITKRGQNVTFRCDPISEHNRLYWYRQTLGQGPEFLTYFQNEAQLEKSRLLSDRFSAERPKGSFSTLEIQRTEQGDSAMYLCASSPGGGGDYGYTFGSGTRLTVV.

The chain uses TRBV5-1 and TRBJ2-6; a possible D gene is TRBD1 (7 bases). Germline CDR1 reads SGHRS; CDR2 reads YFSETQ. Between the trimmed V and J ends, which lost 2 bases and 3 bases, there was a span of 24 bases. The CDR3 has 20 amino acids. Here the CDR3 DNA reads TGCGCCAGCAGCTTCGGATTCTCTACAGGAGGGGGCTTTGGGGCCAACGTCCTGACTTTC. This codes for CASSFGFSTGGGFGANVLTF.

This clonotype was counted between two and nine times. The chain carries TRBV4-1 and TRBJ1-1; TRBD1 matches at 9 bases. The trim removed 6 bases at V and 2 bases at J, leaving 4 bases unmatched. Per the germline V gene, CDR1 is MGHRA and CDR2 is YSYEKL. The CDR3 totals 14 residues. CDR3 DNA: TGCGCCAGCAGGCTACAGGGGGCCAACACTGAAGCTTTCTTT. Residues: CASRLQGANTEAFF.

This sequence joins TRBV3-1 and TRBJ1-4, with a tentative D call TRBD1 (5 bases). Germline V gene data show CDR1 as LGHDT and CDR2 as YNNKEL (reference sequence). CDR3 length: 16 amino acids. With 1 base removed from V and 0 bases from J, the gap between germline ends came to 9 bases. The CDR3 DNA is TGTGCCAGCAGCCAAGGGGGGACTGCAACTAATGAAAAACTGTTTTTT. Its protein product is CASSQGGTATNEKLFF.

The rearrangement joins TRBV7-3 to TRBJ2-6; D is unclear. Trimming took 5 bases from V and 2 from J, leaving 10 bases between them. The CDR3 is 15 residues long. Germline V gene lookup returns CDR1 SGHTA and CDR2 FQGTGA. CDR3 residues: CASSRYGAGANVLTF. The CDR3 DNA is TGTGCCAGCAGCCGTTATGGGGCTGGGGCCAACGTCCTGACTTTC. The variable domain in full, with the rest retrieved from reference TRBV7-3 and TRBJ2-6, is GAGVSQTPSNKVTEKGKYVELRCDPISGHTALYWYRQSLGQGPEFLIYFQGTGAADDSGLPNDRFFAVRPEGSVSTLKIQRTERGDSAVYLCASSRYGAGANVLTFGAGSRLTVL.

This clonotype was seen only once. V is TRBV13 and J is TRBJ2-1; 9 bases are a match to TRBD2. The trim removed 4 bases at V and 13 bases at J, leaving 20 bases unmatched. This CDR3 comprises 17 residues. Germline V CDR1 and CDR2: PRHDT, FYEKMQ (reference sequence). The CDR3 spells CASSSRREREDQETQFF. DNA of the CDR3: TGTGCCAGCAGCTCCCGTAGGGAGCGGGAGGACCAGGAGACCCAGTTCTTC.

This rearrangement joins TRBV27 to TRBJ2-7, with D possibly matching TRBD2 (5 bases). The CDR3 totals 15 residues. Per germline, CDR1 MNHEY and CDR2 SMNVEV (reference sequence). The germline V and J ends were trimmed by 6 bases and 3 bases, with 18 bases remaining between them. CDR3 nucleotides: TGTGCCAGCAGCCCCTCGGGGTCCCCGGTCTACGAGCAGTACTTC. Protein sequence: CASSPSGSPVYEQYF.

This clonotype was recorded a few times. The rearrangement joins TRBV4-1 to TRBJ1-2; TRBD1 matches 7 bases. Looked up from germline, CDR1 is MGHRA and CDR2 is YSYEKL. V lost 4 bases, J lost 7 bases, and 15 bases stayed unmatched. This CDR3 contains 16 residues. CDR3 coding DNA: TGCGCCAGCAGCCCGGCGGGGGCAGGGGGAATTCGTGGCTACACCTTC. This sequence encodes CASSPAGAGGIRGYTF.

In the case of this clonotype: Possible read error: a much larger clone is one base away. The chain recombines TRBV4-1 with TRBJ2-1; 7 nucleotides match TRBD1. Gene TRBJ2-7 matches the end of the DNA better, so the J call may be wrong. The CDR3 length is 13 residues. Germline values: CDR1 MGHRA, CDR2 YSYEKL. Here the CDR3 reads CASSQGAGGPQYF. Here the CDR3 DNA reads TGCGCCAGCAGCCAAGGAGCAGGGGGTCCGCAGTACTTC.

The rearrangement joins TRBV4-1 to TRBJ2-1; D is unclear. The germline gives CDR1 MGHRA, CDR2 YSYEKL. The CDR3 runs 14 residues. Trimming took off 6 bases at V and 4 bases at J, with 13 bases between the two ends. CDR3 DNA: TGCGCCAGCAGAAAGCGTGTGGGATACAATGAGCAGTTCTTC. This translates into CASRKRVGYNEQFF.

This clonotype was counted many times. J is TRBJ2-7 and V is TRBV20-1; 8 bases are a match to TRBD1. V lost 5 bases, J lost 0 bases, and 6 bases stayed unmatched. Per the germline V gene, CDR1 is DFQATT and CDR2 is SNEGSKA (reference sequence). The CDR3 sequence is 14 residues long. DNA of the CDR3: TGCAGTGCTCCTGGACAGGGCGTCTCCTACGAGCAGTACTTC. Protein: CSAPGQGVSYEQYF.